One sample yielded the 5 T cell receptor beta chains listed below, sequenced in a study of molecular identifiers for immune sequencing clone quantification (dated by TCRdb to the late 2010s). To prepare the library, PCR was applied. The sample was run on a NextSeq 500. TCRdb reprocessed the public reads (quality trimming at Q25 with fastp, clone calling with MiXCR) and kept in-frame beta chains. Rows merge per CDR3 protein into single entries with the most common DNA and genes. The sample data list over 550,000 distinct CDR3 sequences, and 25% of these were observed just once. Around 0.78% of the sample is held by the ten biggest clonotypes. Sample: naive CD8+ T cells from blood, with Jurkat cell RNA spiked in. The cell subset or site label for this specimen denotes: FACS-sorted CD8+CD4-CCR7+CD45RA+ naive T cells. Receptors were obtained from a human donor in good health. Some libraries in this study had Jurkat cell RNA spiked in.

This clonotype was seen many times. This chain joins TRBV6-2 or TRBV6-3 and TRBJ1-5, with 8 bases that match TRBD1. The length of the CDR3 is 14 residues. V dropped 1 base and J dropped 6; count of bases not matched to a gene: 2. Germline CDR1 and CDR2: MNHEY and SVGEGT. The CDR3 here is CASSYFDRGQPQHF. The CDR3 DNA sequence: TGTGCCAGCAGTTACTTCGACAGGGGTCAGCCCCAGCATTTT.

This clonotype was observed at least ten times. This rearrangement joins TRBV12-5 to TRBJ2-5; no clear D. From germline, CDR1 is LGHNT and CDR2 FRNRAP. V lost 6 bases and J lost 0, with 11 bases in between. The CDR3 runs to 14 residues. This CDR3 reads CASGLTAYQETQYF. DNA for the CDR3: TGTGCTAGTGGGTTGACGGCGTACCAAGAGACCCAGTACTTC.

This clonotype was recorded many times. The CDR3 DNA is TGTGCCAGCAGCTTCAGCGGAGGGGGTGGCAATCAGCCCCAGCATTTT. Its translation is CASSFSGGGGNQPQHF. The chain has TRBV11-3 and TRBJ1-5; the D gene is possibly TRBD1 (6 bases). CDR1 and CDR2 (germline): SGHNT, YENEEA. This CDR3 has 16 residues. V was clipped by 3 bases and J by 2 bases, with 14 bases between them.

This clonotype came up many times. This sequence joins TRBV20-1 and TRBJ2-4, with 9 bases fitting TRBD1. The CDR3 length is 18 residues. Germline V gene data show CDR1 as DFQATT and CDR2 as SNEGSKA (reference sequence). The V segment lost 1 base and the J segment 0 bases; nucleotides outside the gene matches: 10. The CDR3 DNA reads as TGCAGTGCTAGAGTCCCGGGACAGGGCCCCCTAGCCAAAAACATTCAGTACTTC. This translates into CSARVPGQGPLAKNIQYF.

The rearrangement joins TRBV30 to TRBJ2-7, with D tentatively TRBD1 (5 bases). This CDR3 has 14 residues. Trimming shortened V by 0 bases and J by 2 bases, and 11 bases separated the two germline ends. The germline V gene encodes CDR1 GTSNPN and CDR2 SVGIG (reference sequence). In nucleotides, the CDR3 is TGTGCCTGGAGTGTACGTCCAGGGACCTACGAGCAGTACTTC. It yields the protein CAWSVRPGTYEQYF.